This T cell receptor beta chain was profiled in a study of cytomegalovirus exposure and HLA in healthy donors. Study-wide context: Falling in the Caucasian-associated ancestry cluster were 81% of 350 to 400 genotyped donors. Study outcomes and limitations: Sequence variants that were highly shared formed a cluster that was likely a sequencing artifact. TRBV6-2, TRBV6-3 and other indistinguishable V segments were excluded. Reports credit the classifier with highly specific, highly sensitive diagnosis of cytomegalovirus status.

Germline V gives CDR1 SGHAT, CDR2 FQNNGV. CDR3 length equals 14 residues. Trimming pared 0 bases from V and 2 bases from J, leaving 8 bases between. Concerning this clone: Antigen unknown.

This PCR relied on a set of 60 Vbeta primers and 13 Jbeta primers. TCRdb's copy holds only in-frame clones and misses some; the assay was immunoSEQ multiplex PCR. The sample records 170,000 or so clones, just over 75% being singletons. This chain connects TRBV11-2 to TRBJ2-7; D may be TRBD2 (5 bases). The clonotype comes from a woman aged 30 to 39 in good health and CMV-seropositive. The specimen sequenced was PBMCs. CDR3 region: CASSLDNGAYEQYF. In DNA, the CDR3 is TGTGCCAGCAGCTTAGATAACGGGGCCTACGAGCAGTACTTC.